This T cell receptor (beta chain) was sequenced during a study of T cell responses to AZD1222 COVID-19 vaccine. General observations from the study: Among AZD1222 vaccinees, only six or seven were seropositive at baseline.

The assay was immunoSEQ multiplex PCR, and TCRdb's table has in-frame clones only and misses some. The sample gives fewer than 180,000 clones, more than 85% of which show up once; roughly 3.3% is in the top ten. As regards this clone: The target antigen is unknown.

Germline CDR1 SGHRS, CDR2 YFSETQ. This CDR3 spans 14 amino acids. Trimming removed 6 bases from V and 2 bases from J, with 9 bases in between. This sample comprised peripheral blood, obtained 28 days after the second AZD1222 dose. The clonotype comes from an adult who received the AZD1222 COVID-19 vaccine. The chain is built from TRBV5-1 and TRBJ1-6; D possibly corresponds to TRBD1 (5 bases). CDR3 DNA sequence: TGCGCCAGCAAGGAGGGGACCTATAATTCACCCCTCCACTTT. Its translation: CASKEGTYNSPLHF.